In this sample, the clone carrying this T cell receptor beta chain turned up once. Per germline, CDR1 MDHEN and CDR2 SYDVKM. The CDR3 contains 12 residues. The V and J ends lost 6 bases and 9 bases respectively, with 12 bases between them. How the authors handled the data: Cell counts per sample came from amplifying reference gene primers. Clones were read by immunoSEQ multiplex PCR, and TCRdb kept only the in-frame ones, dropping some. V and J calls and clone size come straight from that table; D and trimming were deduced from the DNA. This sample has a few hundred thousand clones, with 88% found just once. These data are taken from a study of blood T cell repertoires in COVID-19. The overall study: The United States, Italy and Spain provided the acute and convalescent COVID-19 samples. T cells, B-cell-depleted T cells, or PBMCs provided the cDNA or gDNA that served as material.

Sequenced sample: peripheral blood. The receptor was derived from a woman aged 45 to 65 with active or convalescent COVID-19. The V call is TRBV28, the J call TRBJ1-5; maybe TRBD1 (6 bases). The CDR3 region has the DNA TGTGCCAGCAGCCTCTTAGGGGGGCCCCAGCATTTT. Encoded protein: CASSLLGGPQHF.